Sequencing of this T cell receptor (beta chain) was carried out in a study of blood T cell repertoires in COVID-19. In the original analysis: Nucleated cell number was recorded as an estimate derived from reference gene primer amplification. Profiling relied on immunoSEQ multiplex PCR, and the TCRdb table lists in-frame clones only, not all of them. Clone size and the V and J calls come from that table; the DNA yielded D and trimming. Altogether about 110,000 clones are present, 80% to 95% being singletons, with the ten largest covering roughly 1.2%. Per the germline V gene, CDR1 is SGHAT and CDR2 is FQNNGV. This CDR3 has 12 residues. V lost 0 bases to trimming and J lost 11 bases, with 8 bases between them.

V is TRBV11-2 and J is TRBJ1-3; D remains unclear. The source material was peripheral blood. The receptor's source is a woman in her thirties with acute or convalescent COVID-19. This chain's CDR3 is CASSLEGRAIYF. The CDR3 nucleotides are TGTGCCAGCAGCTTAGAAGGGAGGGCCATATATTTT. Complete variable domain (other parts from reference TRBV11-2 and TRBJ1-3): EAGVAQSPRYKIIEKRQSVAFWCNPISGHATLYWYQQILGQGPKLLIQFQNNGVVDDSQLPKDRFSAERLKGVDSTLKIQPAKLEDSAVYLCASSLEGRAIYFGEGSWLTVV.